This T cell receptor beta chain was obtained from a study of blood T cell repertoires in COVID-19. Profiled with immunoSEQ multiplex PCR; TCRdb holds only in-frame clones, not every one. This table holds 63,000 or so clones, around 80% found once. The CDR3 consists of 17 residues. Germline-derived CDR1 and CDR2 are KGHSH and LQKENI. J lost 2 bases, V lost 2 bases, and 9 bases had no gene match. The receptor's source is a human donor in a cohort sampled during active COVID-19. The chain is built from TRBV18 and TRBJ2-5; 9 bases map to TRBD2. Input material: peripheral blood. In DNA, the CDR3 is TGTGCCAGCTCACCATACACTAGCGGGCAAATTCAAGAGACCCAGTACTTC. This encodes CASSPYTSGQIQETQYF.